The clone carrying this T cell receptor (beta chain) was found many times. In the original analysis: By means of reference gene primer amplification, nucleated cell counts were estimated. Generated by immunoSEQ multiplex PCR, the TCRdb table keeps only in-frame clones and is missing some. Clone size and the V and J calls come from that table; the DNA yielded D and trimming. The sample has roughly 70,000 clones, more than 65% seen once. This entry is derived from a study of blood T cell repertoires in COVID-19. Turning to the study itself: T cells, B-cell-depleted T cells, or PBMCs supplied cDNA or gDNA.

The CDR3 is 15 residues long. Looked up from germline, CDR1 is SGHAT and CDR2 is FQNNGV. Trimming removed 5 bases from V and 3 bases from J, with 16 bases in between. Sample: peripheral blood. This chain uses TRBV11-2 with TRBJ1-1, with a tentative D call TRBD1 (5 bases). The TCR originated in a woman aged 55-75 years with acute or convalescent COVID-19. The CDR3: CASSAYLGGHTEAFF. In nucleotides, the CDR3 is TGTGCCAGCAGCGCATACCTCGGGGGACACACTGAAGCTTTCTTT.